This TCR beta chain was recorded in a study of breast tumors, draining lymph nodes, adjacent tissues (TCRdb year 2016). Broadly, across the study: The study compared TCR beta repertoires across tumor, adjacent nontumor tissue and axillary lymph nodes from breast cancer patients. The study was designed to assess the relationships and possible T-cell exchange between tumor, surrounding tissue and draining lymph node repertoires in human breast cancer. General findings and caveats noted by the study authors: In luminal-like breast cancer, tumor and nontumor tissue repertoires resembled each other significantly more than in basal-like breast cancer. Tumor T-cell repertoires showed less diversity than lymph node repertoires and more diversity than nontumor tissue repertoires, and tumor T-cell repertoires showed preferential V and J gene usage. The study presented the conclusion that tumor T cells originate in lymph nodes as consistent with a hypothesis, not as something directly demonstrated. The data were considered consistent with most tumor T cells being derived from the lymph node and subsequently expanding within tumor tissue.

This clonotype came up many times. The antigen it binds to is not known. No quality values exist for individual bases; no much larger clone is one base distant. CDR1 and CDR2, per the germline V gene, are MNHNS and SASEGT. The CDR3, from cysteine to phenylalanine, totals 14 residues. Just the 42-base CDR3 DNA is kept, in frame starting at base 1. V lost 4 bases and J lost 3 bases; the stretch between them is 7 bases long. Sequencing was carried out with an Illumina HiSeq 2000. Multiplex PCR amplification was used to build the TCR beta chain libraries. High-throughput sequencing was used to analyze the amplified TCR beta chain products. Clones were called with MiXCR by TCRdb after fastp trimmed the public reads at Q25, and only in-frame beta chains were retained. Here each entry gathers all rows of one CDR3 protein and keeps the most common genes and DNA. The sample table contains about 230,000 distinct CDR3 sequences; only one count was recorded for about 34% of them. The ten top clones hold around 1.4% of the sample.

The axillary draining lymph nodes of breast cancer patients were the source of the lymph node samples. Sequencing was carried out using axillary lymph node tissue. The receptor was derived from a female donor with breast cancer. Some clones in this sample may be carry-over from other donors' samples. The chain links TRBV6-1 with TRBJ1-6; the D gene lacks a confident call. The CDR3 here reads CASSARDYNSPLHF. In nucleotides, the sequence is TGTGCCAGCAGTGCCCGGGACTATAATTCACCCCTCCACTTT.